This T cell receptor beta chain was identified in a study of blood T cell repertoires in COVID-19. Study-level information: Samples of COVID-19 (acute and convalescent) were obtained from the United States, Italy and Spain. In each case, the material was cDNA or gDNA derived from T cells, B-cell-depleted T cells, or PBMCs.

In the study's own analysis: For nucleated cells, counts were estimated from reference gene primer amplification. Measured with immunoSEQ multiplex PCR; TCRdb has only the in-frame clones, and not every one. V, J and clone size were drawn from that table, and D and trimming were deduced from the DNA. The data show approximately 300,000 clones, around four fifths seen once. Unmatched junction bases numbered 8, after V lost 6 bases and J lost 2 bases. This CDR3 spans 16 amino acids. Germline V lookup: CDR1 MGHRA, CDR2 YSYEKL. Sequenced: peripheral blood. The sequence was obtained from a woman in her forties or fifties with acute or convalescent COVID-19. The gene calls are TRBV4-1 and TRBJ2-1; 9 positions match TRBD2. The CDR3 loop reads CASRFGTSQAYNEQFF. CDR3 coding DNA: TGCGCCAGCAGGTTCGGGACTAGCCAGGCCTACAATGAGCAGTTCTTC.